This T cell receptor (beta chain) was sequenced during a study of cytomegalovirus exposure and HLA in healthy donors. Study-level findings and limits: Specific recognition of CMV antigens was confirmed in vitro for a few chains (all CMV-associated).

A multiplex PCR was run with 60 Vbeta primers and 13 Jbeta primers. Repertoires were generated with immunoSEQ multiplex PCR, while TCRdb's copy carries only in-frame clones and drops some. The profile covers just over 60,000 clones, with approximately 89% appearing a single time and around 1.5% taken by the ten largest. The CDR3 extends over 14 amino acids. V dropped 7 bases and J dropped 2; count of bases not matched to a gene: 8. Germline loops: CDR1 MDHEN, CDR2 SYDVKM. This clone was seen only once. Its specificity is unknown. Sequencing input: PBMCs. V is TRBV28 and J is TRBJ2-7; 7 bases map to TRBD1. This TCR derives from a man younger than 35 in good health and CMV-seronegative. As DNA, the CDR3 is TGTGCCAGCACCAGTACAGGGGCGCCCTACGAGCAGTACTTC. Its translation is CASTSTGAPYEQYF.